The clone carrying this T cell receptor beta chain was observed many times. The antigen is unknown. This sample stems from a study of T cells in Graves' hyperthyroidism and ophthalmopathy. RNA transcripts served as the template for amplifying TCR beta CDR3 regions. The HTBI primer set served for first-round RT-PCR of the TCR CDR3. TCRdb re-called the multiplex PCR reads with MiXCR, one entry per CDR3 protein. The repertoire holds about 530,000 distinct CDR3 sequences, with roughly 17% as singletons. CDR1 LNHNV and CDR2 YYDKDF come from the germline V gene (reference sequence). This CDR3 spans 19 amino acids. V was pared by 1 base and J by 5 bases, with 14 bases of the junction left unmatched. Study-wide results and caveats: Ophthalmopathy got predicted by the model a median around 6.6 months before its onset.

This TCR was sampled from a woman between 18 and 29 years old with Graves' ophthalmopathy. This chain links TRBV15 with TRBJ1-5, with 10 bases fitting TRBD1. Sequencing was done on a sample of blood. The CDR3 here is CATSRALIMGQGTYQPQHF. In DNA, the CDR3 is TGTGCCACCAGCAGAGCTCTTATCATGGGACAGGGGACATATCAGCCCCAGCATTTT.